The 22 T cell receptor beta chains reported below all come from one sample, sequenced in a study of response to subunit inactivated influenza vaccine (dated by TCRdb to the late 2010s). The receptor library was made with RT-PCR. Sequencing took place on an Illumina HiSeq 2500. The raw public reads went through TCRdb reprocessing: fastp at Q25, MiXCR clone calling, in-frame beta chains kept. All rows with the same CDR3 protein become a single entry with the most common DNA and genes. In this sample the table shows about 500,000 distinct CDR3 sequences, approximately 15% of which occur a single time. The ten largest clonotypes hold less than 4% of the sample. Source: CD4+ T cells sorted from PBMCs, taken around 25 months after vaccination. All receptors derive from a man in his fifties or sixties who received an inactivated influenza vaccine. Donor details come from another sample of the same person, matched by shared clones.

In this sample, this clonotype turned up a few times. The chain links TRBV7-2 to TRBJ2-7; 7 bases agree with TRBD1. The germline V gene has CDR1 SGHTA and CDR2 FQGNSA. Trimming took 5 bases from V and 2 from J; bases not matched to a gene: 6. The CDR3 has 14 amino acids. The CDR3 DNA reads TGTGCCAGCAGCCCCCAGGGGGTCCCCTACGAGCAGTACTTC. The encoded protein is CASSPQGVPYEQYF. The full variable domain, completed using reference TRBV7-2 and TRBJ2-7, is GAGVSQSPSNKVTEKGKDVELRCDPISGHTALYWYRQSLGQGLEFLIYFQGNSAPDKSGLPSDRFSAERTGGSVSTLTIQRTQQEDSAVYLCASSPQGVPYEQYFGPGTRLTVT.

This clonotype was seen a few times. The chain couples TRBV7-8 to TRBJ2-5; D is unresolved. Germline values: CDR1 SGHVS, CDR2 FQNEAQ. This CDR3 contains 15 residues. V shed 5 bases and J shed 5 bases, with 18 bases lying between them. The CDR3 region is CASSPRRPGVETQYF. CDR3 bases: TGTGCCAGCAGCCCGAGACGGCCAGGTGTGGAGACCCAGTACTTC. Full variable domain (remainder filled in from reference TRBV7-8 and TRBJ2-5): GAGVSQSPRYKVAKRGQDVALRCDPISGHVSLFWYQQALGQGPEFLTYFQNEAQLDKSGLPSDRFFAERPEGSVSTLKIQRTQQEDSAVYLCASSPRRPGVETQYFGPGTRLLVL.

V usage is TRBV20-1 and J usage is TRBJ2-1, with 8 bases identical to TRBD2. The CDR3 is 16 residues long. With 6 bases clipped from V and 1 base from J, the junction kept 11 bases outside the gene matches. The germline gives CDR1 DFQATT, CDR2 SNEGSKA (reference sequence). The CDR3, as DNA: TGCAGTGCCCTCTCGTTGGCGGGAGGTTCCTACAATGAGCAGTTCTTC. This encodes CSALSLAGGSYNEQFF.

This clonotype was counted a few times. Here the CDR3 reads CSARTVSGANVLTF. The DNA of the CDR3 is TGCAGTGCCAGGACAGTCTCTGGGGCCAACGTCCTGACTTTC. This chain links TRBV20-1 with TRBJ2-6; perhaps TRBD1 as D (6 bases). V lost 6 bases, J lost 0 bases, and 9 bases lay in between. CDR3 length: 14 amino acids. Germline CDR1 is DFQATT and CDR2 is SNEGSKA (reference sequence).

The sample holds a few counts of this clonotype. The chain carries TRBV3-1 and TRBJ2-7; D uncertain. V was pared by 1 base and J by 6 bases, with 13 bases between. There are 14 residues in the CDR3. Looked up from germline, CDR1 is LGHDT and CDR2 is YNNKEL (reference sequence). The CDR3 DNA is TGTGCCAGCAGCCAAGGAGGACCCTTGAGCGAGCAGTACTTC. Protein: CASSQGGPLSEQYF.

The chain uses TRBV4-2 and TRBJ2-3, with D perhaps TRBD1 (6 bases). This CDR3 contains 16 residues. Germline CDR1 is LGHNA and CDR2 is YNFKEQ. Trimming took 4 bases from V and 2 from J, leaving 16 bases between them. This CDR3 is CASSLQNTGLTDTQYF. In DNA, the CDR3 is TGTGCCAGCAGCCTTCAAAATACAGGGCTCACAGATACGCAGTATTTT.

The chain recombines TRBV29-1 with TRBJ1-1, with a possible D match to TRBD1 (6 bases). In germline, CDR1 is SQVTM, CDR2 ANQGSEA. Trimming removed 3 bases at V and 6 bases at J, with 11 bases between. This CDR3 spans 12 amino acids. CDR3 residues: CSVDLGAAEAFF. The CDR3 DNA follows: TGCAGCGTTGACCTGGGGGCCGCTGAAGCTTTCTTT.

CDR3 coding DNA: TGCGCCAGCAGCTTGGCCCGACGGGATAACGAGCAGTACTTC. Translating gives CASSLARRDNEQYF. The gene calls are TRBV5-1 and TRBJ2-7; weak D call: TRBD2 (5 bases). V lost 0 bases and J 5 bases, leaving 12 bases between the germline ends. CDR1 is SGHRS and CDR2 is YFSETQ in the germline V gene. The CDR3 sequence is 14 residues long. Drawing the rest from reference TRBV5-1 and TRBJ2-7, the complete variable domain is KAGVTQTPRYLIKTRGQQVTLSCSPISGHRSVSWYQQTPGQGLQFLFEYFSETQRNKGNFPGRFSGRQFSNSRSEMNVSTLELGDSALYLCASSLARRDNEQYFGPGTRLTVT.

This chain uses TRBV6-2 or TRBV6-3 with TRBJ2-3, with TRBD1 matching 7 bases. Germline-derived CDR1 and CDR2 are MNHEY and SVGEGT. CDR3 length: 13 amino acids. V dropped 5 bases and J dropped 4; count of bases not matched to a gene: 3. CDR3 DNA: TGTGCCAGCAGTCACAGGGGTGCAGATACGCAGTATTTT. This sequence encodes CASSHRGADTQYF.

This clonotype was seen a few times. This CDR3 is CASSVDHTGELFF. The CDR3 DNA reads TGTGCCAGCAGCGTAGATCACACCGGGGAGCTGTTTTTT. This chain joins TRBV9 and TRBJ2-2; D gene ambiguous. The V end lost 0 bases, the J end lost 3 bases, and 3 bases lay between the germline ends. This CDR3 spans 13 amino acids. Germline V lookup: CDR1 SGDLS, CDR2 YYNGEE.

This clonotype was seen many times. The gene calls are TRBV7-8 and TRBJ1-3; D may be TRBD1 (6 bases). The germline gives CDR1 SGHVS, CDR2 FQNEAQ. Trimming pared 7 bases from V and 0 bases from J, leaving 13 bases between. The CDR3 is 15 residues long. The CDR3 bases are TGTGCCAGCACTCCGGGACACCACTCTGGAAACACCATATATTTT. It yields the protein CASTPGHHSGNTIYF.

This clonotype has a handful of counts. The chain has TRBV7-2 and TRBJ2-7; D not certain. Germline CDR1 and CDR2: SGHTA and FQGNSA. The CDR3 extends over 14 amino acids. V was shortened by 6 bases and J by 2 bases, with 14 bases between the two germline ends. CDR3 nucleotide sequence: TGTGCCAGCAGTACCGGCGGACCTCCCTACGAGCAGTACTTC. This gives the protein CASSTGGPPYEQYF.

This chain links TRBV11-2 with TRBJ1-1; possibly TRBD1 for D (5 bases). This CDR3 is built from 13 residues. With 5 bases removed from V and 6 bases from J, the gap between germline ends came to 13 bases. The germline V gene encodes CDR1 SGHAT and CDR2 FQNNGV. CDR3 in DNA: TGTGCCAGCAGCCAGGGCAGTTGGGCTGAAGCTTTCTTT. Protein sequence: CASSQGSWAEAFF.

CDR3 sequence reads: CSARLPAGYGYTF. Here the CDR3 DNA reads TGCAGTGCTAGACTCCCCGCCGGCTATGGCTACACCTTC. The gene calls are TRBV20-1 and TRBJ1-2; D is unclear. The CDR3 is 13 residues long. From germline, CDR1 is DFQATT and CDR2 SNEGSKA (reference sequence). V was shortened by 2 bases and J by 4 bases, with 11 bases between the two germline ends.

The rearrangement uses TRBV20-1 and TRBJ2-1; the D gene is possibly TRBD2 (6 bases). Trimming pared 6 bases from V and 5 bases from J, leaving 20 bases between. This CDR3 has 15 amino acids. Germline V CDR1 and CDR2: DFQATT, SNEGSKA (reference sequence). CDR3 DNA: TGCAGTGCCCAAGACGGGAGAGGGTTCCACAATGAGCAGTTCTTC. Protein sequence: CSAQDGRGFHNEQFF.

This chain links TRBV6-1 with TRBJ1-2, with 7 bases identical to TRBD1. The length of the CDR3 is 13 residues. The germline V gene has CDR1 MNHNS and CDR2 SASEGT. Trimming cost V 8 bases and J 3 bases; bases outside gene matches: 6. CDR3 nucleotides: TGTGCCAGCGGCAAAACAGGGGACTATGGCTACACCTTC. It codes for CASGKTGDYGYTF.

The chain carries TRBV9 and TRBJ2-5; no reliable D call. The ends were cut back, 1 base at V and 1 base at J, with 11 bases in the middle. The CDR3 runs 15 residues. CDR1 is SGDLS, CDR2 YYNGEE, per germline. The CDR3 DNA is TGTGCCAGCAGCGTATATACGGGTGCCCAAGAGACCCAGTACTTC. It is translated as CASSVYTGAQETQYF.

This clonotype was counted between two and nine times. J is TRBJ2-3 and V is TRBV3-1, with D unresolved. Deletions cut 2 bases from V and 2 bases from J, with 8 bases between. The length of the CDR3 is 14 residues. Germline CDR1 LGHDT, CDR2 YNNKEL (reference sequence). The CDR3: CASSQNSPTDTQYF. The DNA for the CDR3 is TGTGCCAGCAGCCAAAATTCACCCACAGATACGCAGTATTTT.

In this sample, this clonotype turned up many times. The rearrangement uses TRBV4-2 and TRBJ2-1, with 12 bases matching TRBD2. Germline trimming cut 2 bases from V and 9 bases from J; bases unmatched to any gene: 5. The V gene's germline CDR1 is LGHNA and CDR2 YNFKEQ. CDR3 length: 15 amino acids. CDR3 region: CASSQSTSGSREQFF. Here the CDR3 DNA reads TGTGCCAGCAGCCAATCGACTAGCGGGAGCCGTGAGCAGTTCTTC.

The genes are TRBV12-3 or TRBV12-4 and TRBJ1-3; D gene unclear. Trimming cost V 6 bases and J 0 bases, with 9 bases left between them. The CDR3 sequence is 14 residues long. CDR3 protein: CASRKMISGNTIYF. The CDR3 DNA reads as TGTGCCAGCAGGAAAATGATCTCTGGAAACACCATATATTTT.

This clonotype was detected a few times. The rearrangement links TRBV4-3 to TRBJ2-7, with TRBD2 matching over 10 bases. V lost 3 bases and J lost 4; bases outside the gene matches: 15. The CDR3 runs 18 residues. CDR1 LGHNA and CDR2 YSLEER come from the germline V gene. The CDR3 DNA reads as TGCGCCAGCAGCCACCAATTGGGGGCTAGCGGGAGTCCGTACGAGCAGTACTTC. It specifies CASSHQLGASGSPYEQYF.

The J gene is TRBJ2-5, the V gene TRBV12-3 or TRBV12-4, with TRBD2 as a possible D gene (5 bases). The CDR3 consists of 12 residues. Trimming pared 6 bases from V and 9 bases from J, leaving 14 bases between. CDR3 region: CASRVDLGAQYF. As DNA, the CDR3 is TGTGCCAGCAGAGTCGACCTCGGGGCCCAGTACTTC.